The clone carrying this T cell receptor beta chain was recorded only once. Some clones are missing from TCRdb's copy, which holds only in-frame ones; the method was immunoSEQ multiplex PCR. Of about 46,000 clones detected, 90% to 95% appear once; the ten largest clones hold 4.9%. This entry is derived from a study of OX40 agonist ivuxolimab in advanced cancers. Germline assignment: CDR1 SNHLY and CDR2 FYNNEI. V lost 7 bases to trimming and J lost 7 bases, with 10 bases between them. The CDR3 length is 11 residues. The chain recombines TRBV2 with TRBJ2-5, with D perhaps TRBD1 (6 bases). Sequencing used CD4+ or CD8+ T cells sorted from blood, obtained in a trial of the OX40 agonist ivuxolimab. The clonotype was recovered from an adult with an advanced solid tumor such as melanoma, head and neck, liver or kidney cancer. The CDR3 region has the DNA TGTGCCAGCAACTTGGACAGGACCCAGTACTTC. This gives the protein CASNLDRTQYF.